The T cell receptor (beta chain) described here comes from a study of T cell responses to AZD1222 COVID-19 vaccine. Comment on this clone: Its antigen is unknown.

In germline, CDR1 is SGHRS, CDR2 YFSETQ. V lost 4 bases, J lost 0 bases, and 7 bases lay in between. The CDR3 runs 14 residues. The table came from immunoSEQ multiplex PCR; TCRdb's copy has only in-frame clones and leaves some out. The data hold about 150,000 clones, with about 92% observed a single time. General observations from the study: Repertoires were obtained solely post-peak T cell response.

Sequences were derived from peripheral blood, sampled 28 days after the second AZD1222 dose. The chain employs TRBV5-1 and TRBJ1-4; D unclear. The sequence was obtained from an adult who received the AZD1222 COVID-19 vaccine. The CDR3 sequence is CASSAAATNEKLFF. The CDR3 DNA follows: TGCGCCAGCAGCGCGGCTGCAACTAATGAAAAACTGTTTTTT.